This T cell receptor beta chain was documented in a study of blood T cell repertoires in COVID-19. CDR3 length equals 14 residues. The germline V gene encodes CDR1 DFQATT and CDR2 SNEGSKA (reference sequence). V shed 3 bases, J shed 10 bases, and the junction held 11 bases outside the gene matches. In the original analysis: Reference gene primers were amplified, and this amplification served to estimate nucleated cell counts. TCRdb's copy holds only in-frame clones and misses some; the assay was immunoSEQ multiplex PCR. The V and J calls and clone size were taken over from that table, and D and trimming were inferred from the DNA. The sample has over 150,000 clones, approximately 91% seen once.

The source material was peripheral blood. This sequence was found in a man aged 45-65 years with acute or convalescent COVID-19. The V and J genes are TRBV20-1 and TRBJ2-1, with 8 bases matching TRBD2. The CDR3 here is CSASLVAGKGEQFF. As DNA, the CDR3 is TGCAGTGCTAGTCTGGTAGCGGGAAAGGGCGAGCAGTTCTTC.